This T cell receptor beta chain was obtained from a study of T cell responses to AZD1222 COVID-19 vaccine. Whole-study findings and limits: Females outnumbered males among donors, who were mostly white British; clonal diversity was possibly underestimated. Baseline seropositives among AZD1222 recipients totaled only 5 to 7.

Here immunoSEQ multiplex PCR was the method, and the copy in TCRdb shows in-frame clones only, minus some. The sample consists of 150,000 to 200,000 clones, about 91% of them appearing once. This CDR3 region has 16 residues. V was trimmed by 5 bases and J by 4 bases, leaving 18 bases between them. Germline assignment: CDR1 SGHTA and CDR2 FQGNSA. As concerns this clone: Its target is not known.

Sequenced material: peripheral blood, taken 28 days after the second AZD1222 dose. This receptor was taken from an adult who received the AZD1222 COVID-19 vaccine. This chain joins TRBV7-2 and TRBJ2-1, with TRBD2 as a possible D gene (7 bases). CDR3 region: CASSPRGGVHYNEQFF. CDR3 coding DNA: TGTGCCAGCAGCCCTAGGGGGGGAGTTCATTACAATGAGCAGTTCTTC.